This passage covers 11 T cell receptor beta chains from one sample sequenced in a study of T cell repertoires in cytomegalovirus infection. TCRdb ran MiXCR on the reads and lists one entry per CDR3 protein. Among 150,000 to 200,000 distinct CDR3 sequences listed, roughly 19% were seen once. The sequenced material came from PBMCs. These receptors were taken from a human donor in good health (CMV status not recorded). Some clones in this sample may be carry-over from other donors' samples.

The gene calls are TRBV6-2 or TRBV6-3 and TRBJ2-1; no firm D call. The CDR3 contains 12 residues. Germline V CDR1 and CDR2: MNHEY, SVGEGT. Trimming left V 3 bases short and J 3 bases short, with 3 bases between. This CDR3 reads CASSYSYNEQFF. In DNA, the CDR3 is TGTGCCAGCAGTTATAGCTACAATGAGCAGTTCTTC.

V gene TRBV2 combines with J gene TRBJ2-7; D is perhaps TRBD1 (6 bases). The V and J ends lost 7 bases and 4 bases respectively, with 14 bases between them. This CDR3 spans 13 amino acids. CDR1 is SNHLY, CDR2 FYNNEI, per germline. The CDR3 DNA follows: TGTGCCAGCAACCCTGAGGGGGTTTACGAGCAGTACTTC. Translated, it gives CASNPEGVYEQYF.

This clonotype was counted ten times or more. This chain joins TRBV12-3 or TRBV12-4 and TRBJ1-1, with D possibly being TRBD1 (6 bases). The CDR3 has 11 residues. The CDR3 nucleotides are TGTGGATCCGGGGGCTTGGCTGAAGCTTTCTTT. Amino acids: CGSGGLAEAFF.

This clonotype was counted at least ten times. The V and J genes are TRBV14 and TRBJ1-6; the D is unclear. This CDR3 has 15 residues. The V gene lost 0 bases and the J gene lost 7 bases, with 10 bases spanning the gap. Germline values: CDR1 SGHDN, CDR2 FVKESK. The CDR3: CASSQDGRRNSPLHF. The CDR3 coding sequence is TGTGCCAGCAGCCAAGATGGACGGAGAAATTCACCCCTCCACTTT.

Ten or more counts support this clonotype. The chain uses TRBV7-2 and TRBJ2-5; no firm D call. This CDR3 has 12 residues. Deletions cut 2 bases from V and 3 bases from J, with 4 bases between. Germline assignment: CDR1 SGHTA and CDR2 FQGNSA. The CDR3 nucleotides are TGTGCCAGCAGCTTAAGTGAAGAGACCCAGTACTTC. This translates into CASSLSEETQYF.

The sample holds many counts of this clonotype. The chain's CDR3 is CASSTGEGTGYTF. The CDR3 DNA follows: TGTGCCAGCAGTACCGGGGAGGGGACTGGCTACACCTTC. This chain connects TRBV6-5 to TRBJ1-2, with D possibly matching TRBD1 (5 bases). Germline V gene data show CDR1 as MNHEY and CDR2 as SVGAGI. Trimming stripped 5 bases from V and 7 bases from J, with 14 bases between. The CDR3 spans 13 residues.

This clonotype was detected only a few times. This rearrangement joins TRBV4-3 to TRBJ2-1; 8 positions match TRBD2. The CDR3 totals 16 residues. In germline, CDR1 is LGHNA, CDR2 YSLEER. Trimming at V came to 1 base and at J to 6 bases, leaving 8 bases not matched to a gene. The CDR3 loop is CASSQVSVAGRNEQFF. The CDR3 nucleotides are TGCGCCAGCAGCCAAGTTTCGGTAGCGGGGCGCAATGAGCAGTTCTTC.

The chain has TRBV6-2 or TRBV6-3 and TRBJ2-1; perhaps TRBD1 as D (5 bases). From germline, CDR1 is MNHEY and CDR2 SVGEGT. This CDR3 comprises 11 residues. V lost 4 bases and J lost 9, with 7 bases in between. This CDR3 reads CASSWGVEQFF. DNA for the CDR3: TGTGCCAGCAGTTGGGGCGTTGAGCAGTTCTTC.

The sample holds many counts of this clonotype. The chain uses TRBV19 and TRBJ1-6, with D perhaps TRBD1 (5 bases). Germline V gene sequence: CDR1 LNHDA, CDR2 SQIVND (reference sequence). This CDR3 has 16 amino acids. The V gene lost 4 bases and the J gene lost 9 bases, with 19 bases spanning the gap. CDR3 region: CASSRRTNQVVSPLHF. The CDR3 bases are TGTGCCAGTAGTAGACGGACAAACCAGGTCGTTTCACCCCTCCACTTT.

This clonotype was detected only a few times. The CDR3 DNA reads TGTTCCATTCGTCAGGGAGGGATTTACGAGCAGTACTTC. It encodes CSIRQGGIYEQYF. J is TRBJ2-7 and V is TRBV6-2 or TRBV6-3, with TRBD2 identical over 7 bases. The germline CDR1 and CDR2 sequences are MNHEY and SVGEGT. CDR3 length: 13 amino acids.

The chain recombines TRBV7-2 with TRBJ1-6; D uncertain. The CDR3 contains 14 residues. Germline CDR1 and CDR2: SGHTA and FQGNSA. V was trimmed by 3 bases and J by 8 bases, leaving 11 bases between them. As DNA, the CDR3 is TGTGCCAGCAGCTTCGTGGGGAGGGATTCACCCCTCCACTTT. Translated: CASSFVGRDSPLHF.